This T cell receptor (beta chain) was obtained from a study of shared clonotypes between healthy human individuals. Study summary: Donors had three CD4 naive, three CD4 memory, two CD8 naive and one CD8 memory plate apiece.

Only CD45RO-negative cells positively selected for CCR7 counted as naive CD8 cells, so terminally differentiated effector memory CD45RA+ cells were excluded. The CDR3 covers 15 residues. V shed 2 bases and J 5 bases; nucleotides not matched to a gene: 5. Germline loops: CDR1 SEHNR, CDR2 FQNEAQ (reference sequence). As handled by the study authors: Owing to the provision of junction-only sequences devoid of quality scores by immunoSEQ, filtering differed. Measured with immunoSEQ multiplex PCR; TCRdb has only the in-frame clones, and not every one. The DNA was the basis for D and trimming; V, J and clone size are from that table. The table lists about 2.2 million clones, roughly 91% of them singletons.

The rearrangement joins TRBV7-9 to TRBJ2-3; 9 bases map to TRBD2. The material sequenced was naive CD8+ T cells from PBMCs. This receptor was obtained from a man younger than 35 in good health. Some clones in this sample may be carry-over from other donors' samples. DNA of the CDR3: TGTGCCAGCAGCTTAAAGCGGGAGGTCATAGATACGCAGTATTTT. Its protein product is CASSLKREVIDTQYF.